These 9 T cell receptor beta chains came from one sample sequenced in a study of blood T cell repertoires in COVID-19. Sequenced by immunoSEQ multiplex PCR; TCRdb stores in-frame clones only, minus some. Among more than 150,000 clones listed, around 87% were seen once. Sequenced: peripheral blood. The receptors were sampled from a man aged 18 to 29 with acute or convalescent COVID-19.

This clone has just one count. The J gene is TRBJ1-6, the V gene TRBV9; D not certain. This CDR3 is built from 13 residues. Germline V gene lookup returns CDR1 SGDLS and CDR2 YYNGEE. V was cut by 4 bases and J by 10 bases, with 12 bases left in between. CDR3: CASSPYVESPLHF. In DNA, the CDR3 is TGTGCCAGCAGCCCATATGTAGAGTCACCCCTCCACTTT.

The chain couples TRBV3-1 (or the pseudogene TRBV3-2) to TRBJ1-4; 9 bases line up with TRBD1. CDR3 length equals 16 residues. V was clipped by 5 bases and J by 3 bases; unmatched bases: 7. CDR1 and CDR2 from the germline V gene are LGHDT and YNNKEL (reference sequence). CDR3 sequence: CASSSGTGKANEKLFF. DNA of the CDR3: TGTGCCAGCAGCTCCGGGACAGGGAAAGCTAATGAAAAACTGTTTTTT.

The genes are TRBV7-9 and TRBJ1-2; 8 bases match TRBD1. Trimming cost V 3 bases and J 4 bases; bases outside gene matches: 10. The germline V gene encodes CDR1 SEHNR and CDR2 FQNEAQ (reference sequence). This CDR3 is 16 amino acids long. The CDR3: CASSLGRGRDAYGYTF. Written as DNA, the CDR3 is TGTGCCAGCAGCTTGGGCAGGGGGCGAGATGCCTATGGCTACACCTTC.

The chain employs TRBV11-3 and TRBJ2-2; 10 nucleotides align to TRBD2. This CDR3 contains 15 residues. Germline CDR1 is SGHNT and CDR2 is YENEEA. V shed 0 bases and J 6 bases; nucleotides not matched to a gene: 1. The CDR3 is CASSLDGTSAGELFF. CDR3 DNA: TGTGCCAGCAGCTTAGATGGGACTAGCGCCGGGGAGCTGTTTTTT. Using reference TRBV11-3 and TRBJ2-2 for the parts outside the CDR3, the full variable domain is EAGVVQSPRYKIIEKKQPVAFWCNPISGHNTLYWYLQNLGQGPELLIRYENEEAVDDSQLPKDRFSAERLKGVDSTLKIQPAELGDSAVYLCASSLDGTSAGELFFGEGSRLTVL.

The chain couples TRBV19 to TRBJ1-4, with D possibly being TRBD1 (6 bases). This CDR3 comprises 15 residues. Trimming left V 5 bases short and J 2 bases short, with 12 bases between. Per the germline V gene, CDR1 is LNHDA and CDR2 is SQIVND (reference sequence). DNA for the CDR3: TGTGCCAGTAGTCCCCGGGACATGACTAATGAAAAACTGTTTTTT. It yields the protein CASSPRDMTNEKLFF.

The V call is TRBV30, the J call TRBJ1-2, with D possibly being TRBD1 (5 bases). This CDR3 is built from 16 residues. V was pared by 0 bases and J by 5 bases, with 19 bases between. Germline assignment: CDR1 GTSNPN and CDR2 SVGIG (reference sequence). DNA for the CDR3: TGTGCCTGGAGTGTAGTCCCCAGGGATTTGAGATATGGCTACACCTTC. Its protein is CAWSVVPRDLRYGYTF.

This clone was seen just once. The J gene is TRBJ2-1, the V gene TRBV9; the match to TRBD2 covers 13 bases. The CDR3 extends over 18 amino acids. The germline V gene has CDR1 SGDLS and CDR2 YYNGEE. V was pared by 3 bases and J by 1 base, with 7 bases of the junction left unmatched. The CDR3 DNA reads as TGTGCCAGCAGCGCCCGACTAGCGGGGGGCCTTTCCTACAATGAGCAGTTCTTC. Its translation is CASSARLAGGLSYNEQFF.

As DNA, the CDR3 is TGTGCCAGCAGCCAGGGTACGCAGGGCTACGAGCAGTACTTC. Translated: CASSQGTQGYEQYF. V usage is TRBV3-1 (or the pseudogene TRBV3-2) and J usage is TRBJ2-7; perhaps TRBD1 as D (5 bases). The CDR3 loop spans 14 amino acids. Looked up from germline, CDR1 is LGHDT and CDR2 is YNNKEL (reference sequence). Trimming cost V 3 bases and J 3 bases, with 12 bases left between them.

The rearrangement links TRBV6-5 to TRBJ2-2; TRBD2 might be the D (7 bases). Deletions cut 10 bases from V and 1 base from J, with 13 bases between. The germline V gene has CDR1 MNHEY and CDR2 SVGAGI. This CDR3 has 14 residues. In DNA form, the CDR3 reads TGTGCCACCGTCGGGGGGCGGAACACCGGGGAGCTGTTTTTT. It encodes CATVGGRNTGELFF.